These 18 T cell receptor beta chains originate from one sample sequenced in a study of T-cell reconstitution after alpha-beta-depleted transplantation in children. Preparation of the TCRbeta library used unique molecular identifiers. TCRdb re-called the PCR reads with MiXCR, one entry per CDR3 protein. The table records some 400,000 distinct CDR3 sequences, roughly 22% of them present only once. Sequenced material: PBMCs from the stem cell graft donor, taken from the stem cell graft. The origin of the receptors is a human donor who donated a stem cell graft to a child with acute myeloid leukemia.

CDR3 DNA: TGTGCCATCAGTGAATCCAGGGCTGCCTACGAGCAGTACTTC. Its translation is CAISESRAAYEQYF. The rearrangement uses TRBV10-3 and TRBJ2-7, with D possibly TRBD1 on 5 matching bases. With 3 bases removed from V and 2 bases from J, the gap between germline ends came to 11 bases. This CDR3 is 14 amino acids long. CDR1 is ENHRY, CDR2 SYGVKD, per germline.

This clonotype has more than one count but fewer than ten. This chain links TRBV29-1 with TRBJ2-1; 7 bases map to TRBD2. CDR1 SQVTM and CDR2 ANQGSEA come from the germline V gene. Germline trimming cut 5 bases from V and 0 bases from J; bases unmatched to any gene: 7. The CDR3 loop spans 15 amino acids. In nucleotides, the CDR3 is TGCAGCGTTCGGCGGGAGAGCTTCTCCTACAATGAGCAGTTCTTC. As protein: CSVRRESFSYNEQFF.

This sequence joins TRBV12-3 or TRBV12-4 and TRBJ1-5, with 9 bases aligning to TRBD1. The CDR3 contains 14 residues. V lost 5 bases, J lost 6 bases, and 5 bases stayed unmatched. The CDR3 here is CASSTGGFSQPQHF. CDR3 bases: TGTGCCAGCAGTACAGGGGGCTTCAGTCAGCCCCAGCATTTT.

V gene TRBV24-1 combines with J gene TRBJ2-1; 10 bases agree with TRBD1. With 0 bases clipped from V and 7 bases from J, the junction kept 8 bases outside the gene matches. The CDR3 sequence is 17 residues long. Per the germline V gene, CDR1 is KGHDR and CDR2 is SFDVKD. CDR3 in DNA: TGTGCCACCAGTGATTTGGACCCCGGGACAGGGGAGAATGAGCAGTTCTTC. It yields the protein CATSDLDPGTGENEQFF.

As to this clonotype: At one end, the junction sequence differs from germline, possibly due to a read error. CDR3 nucleotides: TGCTGTGCTAGAGACGGCGGGAGCGCCTACAATGAGCAGTTCTTC. Amino acid sequence: CCARDGGSAYNEQFF. This chain connects TRBV20-1 to TRBJ2-1, with TRBD2 matching 7 bases. The CDR3 is 15 residues long. Germline V lookup: CDR1 DFQATT, CDR2 SNEGSKA (reference sequence).

Only a few counts were recorded for this clonotype. This chain joins TRBV7-2 and TRBJ2-7; D gene ambiguous. V was cut by 5 bases and J by 4 bases, with 12 bases left in between. The germline V gene has CDR1 SGHTA and CDR2 FQGNSA. This CDR3 has 13 amino acids. CDR3 sequence (DNA): TGTGCCAGCAGCAGAGCCTCCGGGTACGAGCAGTACTTC. Its protein product is CASSRASGYEQYF.

This clonotype was seen many times. CDR3 nucleotide sequence: TGTGCCAGTAGTCCTAGGGGATCTGGGGCCAACGTCCTGACTTTC. Protein sequence: CASSPRGSGANVLTF. The chain uses TRBV19 and TRBJ2-6; D possibly corresponds to TRBD1 (5 bases). Trimming stripped 5 bases from V and 1 base from J, with 9 bases between. The CDR3 totals 15 residues. Germline values: CDR1 LNHDA, CDR2 SQIVND (reference sequence).

The table lists this clonotype with a few counts. V usage is TRBV20-1 and J usage is TRBJ2-1; TRBD2 aligns across 7 bases. V gave up 2 bases and J gave up 2 bases; unmatched junction bases: 9. CDR1 and CDR2 from the germline V gene are DFQATT and SNEGSKA (reference sequence). This CDR3 contains 16 residues. CDR3 protein: CSARWAGDAPYNEQFF. The CDR3 DNA sequence: TGCAGTGCTAGATGGGCGGGAGATGCCCCCTACAATGAGCAGTTCTTC.

This clonotype turned up a few times. The chain employs TRBV20-1 and TRBJ1-2, with no clear D. The germline gives CDR1 DFQATT, CDR2 SNEGSKA (reference sequence). The CDR3 is 16 residues long. Deletions cut 3 bases from V and 0 bases from J, with 17 bases between. The chain's CDR3 is CSASGLHLSSNYGYTF. CDR3 in DNA: TGCAGTGCTAGTGGCCTGCACTTATCCTCTAACTATGGCTACACCTTC.

The table lists this clonotype with a few counts. The V and J genes are TRBV12-3 or TRBV12-4 and TRBJ1-2, with 8 bases aligning to TRBD1. The J segment lost 4 bases and the V segment lost 5 bases, leaving 9 bases of the junction unmatched. The CDR3 consists of 15 residues. In nucleotides, the CDR3 is TGTGCCAGCAGTCCGGGACAGGCGGGAGTCTATGGCTACACCTTC. Translated, it gives CASSPGQAGVYGYTF.

V is TRBV5-1 and J is TRBJ1-1, with D perhaps matching TRBD1 (5 bases). The V and J ends lost 0 bases and 1 base respectively, with 16 bases between them. Germline V lookup: CDR1 SGHRS, CDR2 YFSETQ. The CDR3 spans 17 residues. CDR3: CASSLDGRAVGNTEAFF. CDR3 bases: TGCGCCAGCAGCTTGGACGGCAGGGCGGTGGGGAACACTGAAGCTTTCTTT.

The rearrangement uses TRBV28 and TRBJ1-2, with 7 bases that match TRBD1. The V gene's germline CDR1 is MDHEN and CDR2 SYDVKM. V gave up 5 bases and J gave up 2 bases; unmatched junction bases: 2. The CDR3 is made up of 13 amino acids. In nucleotides, the CDR3 is TGTGCCAGCAGTCGGACAGGAAACTATGGCTACACCTTC. Its translation is CASSRTGNYGYTF.

This clonotype has at least ten counts. The CDR3 spells CASSHLGGETQYF. CDR3 nucleotide sequence: TGTGCCAGCAGCCATCTAGGCGGAGAGACCCAGTACTTC. The J gene is TRBJ2-5, the V gene TRBV9; D not certain. Trimming removed 4 bases at V and 4 bases at J, with 11 bases between. CDR3 length: 13 amino acids. Germline CDR1 SGDLS, CDR2 YYNGEE.

This clonotype was seen more than once but under ten times. The chain joins TRBV7-8 to TRBJ1-2; D is uncertain. The CDR3 consists of 11 residues. The germline V gene encodes CDR1 SGHVS and CDR2 FQNEAQ. V shed 6 bases and J shed 8 bases, with 10 bases lying between them. CDR3 loop: CASSSDRGYTF. In DNA, the CDR3 is TGTGCCAGCAGTTCGGACCGAGGCTACACCTTC.

The chain couples TRBV20-1 to TRBJ2-5; TRBD2 matches at 10 bases. This CDR3 contains 16 residues. Germline values: CDR1 DFQATT, CDR2 SNEGSKA (reference sequence). The J segment lost 5 bases and the V segment lost 4 bases, leaving 13 bases of the junction unmatched. The DNA of the CDR3 is TGCAGTGCTAAAGGGCTAGCGGGAGCCCCAAGGGAGACCCAGTACTTC. It specifies CSAKGLAGAPRETQYF.

The sample holds a few counts of this clonotype. V is TRBV12-3 or TRBV12-4 and J is TRBJ2-1; 15 bases fit TRBD2. V shed 1 base and J 7 bases; nucleotides not matched to a gene: 5. The CDR3 is 17 amino acids. The CDR3 bases are TGTGCCAGCAGTTTAGGGCCGGGACTAGCGGGGGGAAATGAGCAGTTCTTC. Translation gives CASSLGPGLAGGNEQFF.

Only a few counts were recorded for this clonotype. The V call is TRBV6-5, the J call TRBJ2-5; D is unresolved. The CDR3 sequence is 15 residues long. Trimming took off 2 bases at V and 7 bases at J, with 17 bases between the two ends. Germline V gene sequence: CDR1 MNHEY, CDR2 SVGAGI. CDR3 DNA: TGTGCCAGCAGTTACAAGGCTGGGGATGTGTGGACCCAGTACTTC. It codes for CASSYKAGDVWTQYF.

The chain is built from TRBV9 and TRBJ2-7; D not certain. This CDR3 spans 13 amino acids. The germline V and J ends were trimmed by 0 bases and 3 bases, with 7 bases remaining between them. CDR1 is SGDLS, CDR2 YYNGEE, per germline. The CDR3 reads CASSVGFNYEQYF. The DNA of the CDR3 is TGTGCCAGCAGCGTAGGCTTCAACTACGAGCAGTACTTC.